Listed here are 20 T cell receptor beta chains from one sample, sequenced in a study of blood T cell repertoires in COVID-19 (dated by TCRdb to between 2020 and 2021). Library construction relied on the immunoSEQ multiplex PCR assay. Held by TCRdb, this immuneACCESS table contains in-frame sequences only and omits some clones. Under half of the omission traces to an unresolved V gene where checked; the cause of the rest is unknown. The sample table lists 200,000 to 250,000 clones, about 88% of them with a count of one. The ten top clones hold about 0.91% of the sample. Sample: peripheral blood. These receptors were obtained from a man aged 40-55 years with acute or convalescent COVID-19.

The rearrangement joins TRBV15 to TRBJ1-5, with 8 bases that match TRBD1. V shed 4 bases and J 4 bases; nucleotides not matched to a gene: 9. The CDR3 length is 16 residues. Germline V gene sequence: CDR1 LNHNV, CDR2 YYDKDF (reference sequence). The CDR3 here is CATSTPGQGSNQPQHF. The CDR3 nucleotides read TGTGCCACCAGCACTCCCGGACAGGGTTCAAATCAGCCCCAGCATTTT.

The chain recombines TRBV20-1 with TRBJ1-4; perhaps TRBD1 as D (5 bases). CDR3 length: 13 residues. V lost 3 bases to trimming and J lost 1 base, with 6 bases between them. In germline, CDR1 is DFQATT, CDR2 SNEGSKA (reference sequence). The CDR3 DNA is TGCAGTGCTAGTAGGGGAACTAATGAAAAACTGTTTTTT. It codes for CSASRGTNEKLFF.

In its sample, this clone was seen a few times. This CDR3 reads CASSFGQENIQYF. The CDR3 bases are TGTGCCAGCAGTTTTGGGCAGGAAAACATTCAGTACTTC. This chain links TRBV27 with TRBJ2-4; D remains ambiguous. V lost 3 bases to trimming and J lost 5 bases, with 8 bases between them. The CDR3 has 13 amino acids. CDR1 MNHEY and CDR2 SMNVEV come from the germline V gene (reference sequence).

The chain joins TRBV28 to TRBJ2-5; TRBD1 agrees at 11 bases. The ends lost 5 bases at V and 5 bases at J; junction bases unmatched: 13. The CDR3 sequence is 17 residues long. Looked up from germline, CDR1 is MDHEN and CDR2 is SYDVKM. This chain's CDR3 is CASSPTGTGGSKETQYF. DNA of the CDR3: TGTGCCAGCAGTCCTACCGGGACAGGGGGATCTAAGGAGACCCAGTACTTC. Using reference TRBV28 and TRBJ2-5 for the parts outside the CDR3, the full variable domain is DVKVTQSSRYLVKRTGEKVFLECVQDMDHENMFWYRQDPGLGLRLIYFSYDVKMKEKGDIPEGYSVSREKKERFSLILESASTNQTSMYLCASSPTGTGGSKETQYFGPGTRLLVL.

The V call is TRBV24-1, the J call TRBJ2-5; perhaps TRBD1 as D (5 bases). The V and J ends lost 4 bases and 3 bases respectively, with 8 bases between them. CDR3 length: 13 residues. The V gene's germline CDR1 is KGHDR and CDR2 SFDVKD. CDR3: CATSDRQKETQYF. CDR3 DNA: TGTGCCACCAGTGACCGACAGAAAGAGACCCAGTACTTC.

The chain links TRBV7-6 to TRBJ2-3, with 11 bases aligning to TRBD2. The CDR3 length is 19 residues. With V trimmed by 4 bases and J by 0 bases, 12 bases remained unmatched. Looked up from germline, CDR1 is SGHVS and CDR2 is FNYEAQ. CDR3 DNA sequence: TGTGCCAGCAGCTCCCCCGGGACTAGCGGTACAAAAAGCACAGATACGCAGTATTTT. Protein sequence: CASSSPGTSGTKSTDTQYF.

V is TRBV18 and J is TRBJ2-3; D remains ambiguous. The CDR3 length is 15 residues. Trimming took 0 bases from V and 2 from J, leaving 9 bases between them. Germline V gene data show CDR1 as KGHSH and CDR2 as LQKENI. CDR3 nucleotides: TGTGCCAGCTCACCACCCCTAGGATCCACAGATACGCAGTATTTT. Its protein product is CASSPPLGSTDTQYF.

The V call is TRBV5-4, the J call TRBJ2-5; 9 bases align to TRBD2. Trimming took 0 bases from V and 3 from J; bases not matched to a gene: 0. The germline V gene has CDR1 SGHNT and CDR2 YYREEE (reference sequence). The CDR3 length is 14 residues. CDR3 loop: CASSLVAGEETQYF. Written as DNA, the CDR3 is TGTGCCAGCAGCTTGGTAGCGGGGGAAGAGACCCAGTACTTC.

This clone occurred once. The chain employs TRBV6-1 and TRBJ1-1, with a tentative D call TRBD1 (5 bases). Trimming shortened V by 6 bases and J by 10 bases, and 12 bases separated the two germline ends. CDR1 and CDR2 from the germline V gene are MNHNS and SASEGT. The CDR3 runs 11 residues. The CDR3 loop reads CASRTDIRAFF. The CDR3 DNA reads TGTGCCAGCAGGACGGACATTAGAGCTTTCTTT.

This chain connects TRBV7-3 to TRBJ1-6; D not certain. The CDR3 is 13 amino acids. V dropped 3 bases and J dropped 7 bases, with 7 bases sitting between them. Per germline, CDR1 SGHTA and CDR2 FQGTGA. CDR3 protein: CASSFIRNSPLHF. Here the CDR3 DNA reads TGTGCCAGCAGCTTCATACGGAATTCACCCCTCCACTTT.

CDR3 amino acids: CATTSGVGDSPLHF. The CDR3 DNA sequence: TGTGCCACCACAAGCGGGGTAGGAGATTCACCCCTCCACTTT. V gene TRBV15 combines with J gene TRBJ1-6; D unclear. Germline V gene sequence: CDR1 LNHNV, CDR2 YYDKDF (reference sequence). The CDR3 contains 14 residues. V was clipped by 7 bases and J by 8 bases, with 15 bases between them.

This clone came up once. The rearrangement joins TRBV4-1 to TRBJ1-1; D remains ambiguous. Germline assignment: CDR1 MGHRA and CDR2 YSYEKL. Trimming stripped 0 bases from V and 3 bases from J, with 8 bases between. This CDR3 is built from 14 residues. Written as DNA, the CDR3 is TGCGCCAGCAGCCAAGACGAGGGCGACACTGAAGCTTTCTTT. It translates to CASSQDEGDTEAFF.

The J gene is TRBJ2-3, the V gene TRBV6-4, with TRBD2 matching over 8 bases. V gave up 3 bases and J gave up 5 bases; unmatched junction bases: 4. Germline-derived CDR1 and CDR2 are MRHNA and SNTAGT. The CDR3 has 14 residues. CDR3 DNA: TGTGCCAGCAGTGAACGGGGGGGCGTAGATACGCAGTATTTT. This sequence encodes CASSERGGVDTQYF.

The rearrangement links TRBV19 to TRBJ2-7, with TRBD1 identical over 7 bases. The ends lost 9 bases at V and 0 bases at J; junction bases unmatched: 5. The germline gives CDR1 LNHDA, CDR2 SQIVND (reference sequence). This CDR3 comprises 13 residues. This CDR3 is CASPTGNSYEQYF. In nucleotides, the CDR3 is TGTGCCAGCCCGACAGGGAACTCCTACGAGCAGTACTTC.

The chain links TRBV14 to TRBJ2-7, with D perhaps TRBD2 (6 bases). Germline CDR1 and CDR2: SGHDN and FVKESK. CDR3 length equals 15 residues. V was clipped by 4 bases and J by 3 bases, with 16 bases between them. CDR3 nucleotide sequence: TGTGCCAGCAGCCGGTCGGGCGGGGCTCTCTACGAGCAGTACTTC. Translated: CASSRSGGALYEQYF.

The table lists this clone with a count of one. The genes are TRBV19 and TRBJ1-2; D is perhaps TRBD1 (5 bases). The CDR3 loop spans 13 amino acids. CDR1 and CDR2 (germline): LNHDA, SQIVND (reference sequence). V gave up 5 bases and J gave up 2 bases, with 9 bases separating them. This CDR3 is CASSLTVNYGYTF. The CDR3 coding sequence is TGTGCCAGTAGTTTGACAGTAAACTATGGCTACACCTTC.

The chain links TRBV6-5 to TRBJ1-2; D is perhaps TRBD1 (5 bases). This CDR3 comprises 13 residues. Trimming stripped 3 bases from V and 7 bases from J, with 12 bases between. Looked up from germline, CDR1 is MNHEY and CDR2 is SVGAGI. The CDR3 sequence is CASSYLRARGYTF. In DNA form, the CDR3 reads TGTGCCAGCAGTTATCTCAGGGCTCGTGGCTACACCTTC.

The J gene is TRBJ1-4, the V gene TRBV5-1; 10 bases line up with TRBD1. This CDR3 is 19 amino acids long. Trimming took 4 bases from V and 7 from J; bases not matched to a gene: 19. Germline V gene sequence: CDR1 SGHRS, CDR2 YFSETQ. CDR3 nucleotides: TGCGCCAGCAGCGCCACTGGTCCGGGACAGGGGATTCGTTCTGAAAAACTGTTTTTT. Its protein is CASSATGPGQGIRSEKLFF.

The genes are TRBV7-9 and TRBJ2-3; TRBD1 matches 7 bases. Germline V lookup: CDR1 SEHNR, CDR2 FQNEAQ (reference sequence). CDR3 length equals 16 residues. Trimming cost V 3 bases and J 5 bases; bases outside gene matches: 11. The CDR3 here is CASSLGDSRPGDTQYF. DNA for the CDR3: TGTGCCAGCAGCTTGGGGGACAGCCGGCCGGGAGATACGCAGTATTTT. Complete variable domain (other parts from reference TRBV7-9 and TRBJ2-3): DTGVSQNPRHKITKRGQNVTFRCDPISEHNRLYWYRQTLGQGPEFLTYFQNEAQLEKSRLLSDRFSAERPKGSFSTLEIQRTEQGDSAMYLCASSLGDSRPGDTQYFGPGTRLTVL.

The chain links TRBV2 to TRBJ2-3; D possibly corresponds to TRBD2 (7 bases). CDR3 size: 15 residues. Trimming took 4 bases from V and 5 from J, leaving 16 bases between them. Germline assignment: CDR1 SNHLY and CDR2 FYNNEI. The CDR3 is CASSAWRGGGDTQYF. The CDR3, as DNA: TGTGCCAGCAGTGCCTGGAGGGGGGGCGGAGATACGCAGTATTTT.